The present T cell receptor (beta chain) was sequenced within a study of shared clonotypes between healthy human individuals. The V gene's germline CDR1 is KGHSH and CDR2 LQKENI. The CDR3 runs to 13 residues. Trimming removed 6 bases from V and 5 bases from J, with 11 bases in between. The repertoire was sequenced with immunoSEQ multiplex PCR; TCRdb's copy has only in-frame clones and lacks some. The data contain about 2.4 million clones, roughly 93% of them singletons. The sequencing sample was made of naive CD4+ T cells from PBMCs. Subset specified: CD45RA+ positively selected. This TCR came from a man aged 18-30 years in good health. Some clones in this sample may be carry-over from other donors' samples. V usage is TRBV18 and J usage is TRBJ2-1; the D is unclear. DNA for the CDR3: TGTGCCAGCTCTGAACACACCGACAATGAGCAGTTCTTC. Its protein is CASSEHTDNEQFF.